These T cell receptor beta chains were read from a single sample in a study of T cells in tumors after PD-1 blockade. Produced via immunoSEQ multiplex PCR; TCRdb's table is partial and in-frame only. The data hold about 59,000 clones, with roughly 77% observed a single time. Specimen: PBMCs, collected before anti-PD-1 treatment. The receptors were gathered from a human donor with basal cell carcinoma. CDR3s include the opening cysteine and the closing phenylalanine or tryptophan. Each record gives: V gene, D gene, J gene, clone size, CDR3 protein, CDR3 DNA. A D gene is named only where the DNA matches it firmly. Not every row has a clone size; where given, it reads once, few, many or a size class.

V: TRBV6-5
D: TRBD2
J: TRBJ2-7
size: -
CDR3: CASSPPGRAYEQYF
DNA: TGTGCCAGCAGCCCCCCGGGGAGGGCCTACGAGCAGTACTTC

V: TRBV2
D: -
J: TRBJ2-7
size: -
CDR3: CASRSTYEQYF
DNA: TGTGCCAGCAGATCCACCTACGAGCAGTACTTC

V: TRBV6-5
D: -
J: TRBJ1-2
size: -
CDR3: CASSYYRQRVGSYTF
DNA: TGTGCCAGCAGTTACTATCGACAGCGCGTCGGTAGCTACACCTTC

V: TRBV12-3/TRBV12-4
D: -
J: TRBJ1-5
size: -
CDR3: CASSGGTPLLQHF
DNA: TGTGCCAGCAGTGGGGGTACACCACTCCTCCAGCATTTT

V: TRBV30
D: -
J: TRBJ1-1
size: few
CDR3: CAWSAMTEAFF
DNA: TGTGCCTGGAGTGCAATGACAGAAGCTTTCTTT

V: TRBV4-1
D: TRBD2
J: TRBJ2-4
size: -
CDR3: CASSQTGTSGPVNIQYF
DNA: TGCGCCAGCAGCCAGACCGGGACTAGCGGCCCGGTAAACATTCAGTACTTC

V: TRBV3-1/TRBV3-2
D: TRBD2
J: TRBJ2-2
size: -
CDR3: CASSQDGRGFGGELFF
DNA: TGTGCCAGCAGCCAAGACGGGCGGGGGTTCGGCGGGGAGCTGTTTTTT

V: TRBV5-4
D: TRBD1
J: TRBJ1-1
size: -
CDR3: CASSSKTGPEAFF
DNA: TGTGCCAGCAGCTCTAAGACAGGGCCTGAAGCTTTCTTT

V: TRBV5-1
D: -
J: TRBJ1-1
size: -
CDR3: CASSLAGGNTEAFF
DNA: TGCGCCAGCAGCTTGGCCGGAGGGAACACTGAAGCTTTCTTT

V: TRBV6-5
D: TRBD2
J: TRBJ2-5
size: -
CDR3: CASRSGGPKETQYF
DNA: TGTGCCAGCAGGTCGGGGGGGCCGAAAGAGACCCAGTACTTC

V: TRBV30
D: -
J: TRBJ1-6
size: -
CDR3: CAWSVKWDSPLHF
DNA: TGTGCCTGGAGTGTAAAGTGGGATTCACCCCTCCACTTT

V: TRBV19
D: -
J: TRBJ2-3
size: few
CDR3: CASRGGVSTDTQYF
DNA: TGTGCCAGTCGTGGCGGCGTCAGCACAGATACGCAGTATTTT

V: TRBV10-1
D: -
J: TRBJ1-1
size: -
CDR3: CASSESRGRSTEAFF
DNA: TGCGCCAGCAGTGAGTCGAGGGGGAGGAGCACTGAAGCTTTCTTT

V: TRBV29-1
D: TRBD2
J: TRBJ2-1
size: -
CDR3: CSVARLAGSSINNEQFF
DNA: TGCAGCGTTGCACGGCTAGCGGGTAGTTCGATCAACAATGAGCAGTTCTTC

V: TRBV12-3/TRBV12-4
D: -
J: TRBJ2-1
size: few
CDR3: CASSAPNEQFF
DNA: TGTGCCAGCAGTGCCCCCAATGAGCAGTTCTTC

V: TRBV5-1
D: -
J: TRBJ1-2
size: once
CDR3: CASSGEGGNYGYTF
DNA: TGCGCCAGCAGCGGCGAAGGGGGGAACTATGGCTACACCTTC

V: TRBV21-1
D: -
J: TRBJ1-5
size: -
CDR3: CASSKAQAPLYSNQPQHF
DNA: TGTGCCAGCAGCAAAGCACAGGCTCCACTCTATAGCAATCAGCCCCAGCATTTT

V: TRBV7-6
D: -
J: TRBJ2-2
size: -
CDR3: CASSPGDPNLNTGELFF
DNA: TGTGCCAGCAGCCCCGGGGACCCAAATCTCAACACCGGGGAGCTGTTTTTT

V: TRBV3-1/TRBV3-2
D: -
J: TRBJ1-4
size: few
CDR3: CASSLRDQGTNEKLFF
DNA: TGTGCCAGCAGCTTACGGGACCAAGGAACTAATGAAAAACTGTTTTTT

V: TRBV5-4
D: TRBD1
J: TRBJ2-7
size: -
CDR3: CASSPGTAYEQYF
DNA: TGTGCCAGCAGCCCCGGGACAGCTTACGAGCAGTACTTC

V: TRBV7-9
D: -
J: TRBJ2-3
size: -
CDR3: CASSNRRKSTDTQYF
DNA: TGTGCCAGCAGCAACCGGAGGAAAAGCACAGATACGCAGTATTTT

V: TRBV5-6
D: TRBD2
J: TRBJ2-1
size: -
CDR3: CASSFVSGDYNEQFF
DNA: TGTGCCAGCAGCTTTGTTAGCGGGGACTACAATGAGCAGTTCTTC

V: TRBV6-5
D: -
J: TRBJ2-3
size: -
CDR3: CASSRSGFTDTQYF
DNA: TGTGCCAGCAGCCGCTCTGGGTTCACAGATACGCAGTATTTT

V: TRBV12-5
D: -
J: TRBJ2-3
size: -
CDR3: CASANRLADTQYF
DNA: TGTGCTAGTGCGAACCGGCTCGCAGATACGCAGTATTTT

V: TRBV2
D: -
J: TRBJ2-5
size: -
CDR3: CASSVGQETQYF
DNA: TGTGCCAGCAGTGTGGGTCAAGAGACCCAGTACTTC

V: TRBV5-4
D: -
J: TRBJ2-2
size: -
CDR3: CASSKGEGNTGELFF
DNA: TGTGCCAGCAGCAAGGGGGAGGGTAACACCGGGGAGCTGTTTTTT

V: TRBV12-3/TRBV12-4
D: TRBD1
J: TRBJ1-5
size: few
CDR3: CASSLQGSQPQHF
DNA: TGTGCCAGCAGCCTACAGGGGTCTCAGCCCCAGCATTTT

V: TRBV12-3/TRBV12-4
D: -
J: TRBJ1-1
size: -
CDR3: CASSLTGAKAFF
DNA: TGTGCCAGCAGTCTCACGGGCGCGAAGGCTTTCTTT

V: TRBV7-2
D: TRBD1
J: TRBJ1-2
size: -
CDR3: CASQRGLGYTF
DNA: TGTGCCAGCCAAAGGGGGCTTGGCTACACCTTC

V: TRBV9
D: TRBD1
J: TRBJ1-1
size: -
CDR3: CASSVGDRGANTEAFF
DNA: TGTGCCAGCAGCGTAGGGGACAGGGGAGCGAACACTGAAGCTTTCTTT

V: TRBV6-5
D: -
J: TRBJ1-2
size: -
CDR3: CASSYILDYGYTF
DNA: TGTGCCAGCAGTTACATCCTGGACTATGGCTACACCTTC

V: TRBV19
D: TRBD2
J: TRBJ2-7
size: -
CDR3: CASSSGGASWEQYF
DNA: TGTGCCAGTAGTAGCGGGGGGGCCTCCTGGGAGCAGTACTTC

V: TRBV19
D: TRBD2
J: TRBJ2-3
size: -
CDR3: CASTGTSGGLSTDTQYF
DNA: TGTGCCAGTACCGGGACTAGCGGGGGGCTAAGCACAGATACGCAGTATTTT

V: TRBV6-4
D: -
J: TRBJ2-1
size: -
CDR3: CASARGGGRDNEQFF
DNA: TGTGCCAGCGCCAGGGGCGGGGGCCGGGACAATGAGCAGTTCTTC

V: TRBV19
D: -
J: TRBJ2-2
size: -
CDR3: CASSSSRADTGELFF
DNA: TGTGCCAGTAGTAGTAGCAGGGCTGACACCGGGGAGCTGTTTTTT

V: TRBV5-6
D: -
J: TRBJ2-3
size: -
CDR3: CHSRDAITQYF
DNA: TGTCATTCCAGGGACGCCATTACGCAGTATTTT

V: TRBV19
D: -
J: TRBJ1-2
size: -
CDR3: CASNENYGYTF
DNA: TGTGCCAGTAACGAAAACTATGGCTACACCTTC

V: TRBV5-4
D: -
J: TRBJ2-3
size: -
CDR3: CASSEGGPLTDTQYF
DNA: TGTGCCAGCAGCGAGGGGGGGCCTCTCACAGATACGCAGTATTTT

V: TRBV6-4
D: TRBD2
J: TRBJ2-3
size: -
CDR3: CASSATSGGAGTDTQYF
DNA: TGTGCCAGCAGTGCGACTAGCGGGGGGGCAGGCACAGATACGCAGTATTTT

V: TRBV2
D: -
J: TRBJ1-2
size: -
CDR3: CASRPPRAGDLSDGYTF
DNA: TGTGCCAGCAGGCCCCCTAGGGCAGGCGATCTCTCCGATGGCTACACCTTC

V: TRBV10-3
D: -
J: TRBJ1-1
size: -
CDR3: CAISESSQGWNTEAFF
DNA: TGTGCCATCAGTGAGTCCTCTCAAGGGTGGAACACTGAAGCTTTCTTT

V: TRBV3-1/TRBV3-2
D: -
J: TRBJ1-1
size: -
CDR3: CASSPTGKNTEAFF
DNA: TGTGCCAGCAGCCCCACAGGGAAGAACACTGAAGCTTTCTTT

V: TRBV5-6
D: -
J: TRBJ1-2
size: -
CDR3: CASSLAGRLEGYTF
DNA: TGTGCCAGCAGCTTGGCTGGACGGCTGGAGGGCTACACCTTC

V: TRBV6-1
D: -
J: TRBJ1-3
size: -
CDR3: CASSEGGTASGNTIYF
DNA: TGTGCCAGCAGTGAAGGGGGCACAGCCTCTGGAAACACCATATATTTT

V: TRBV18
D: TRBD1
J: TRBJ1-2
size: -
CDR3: CASSPGTGGGYTF
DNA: TGTGCCAGCTCACCCGGGACAGGGGGTGGCTACACCTTC

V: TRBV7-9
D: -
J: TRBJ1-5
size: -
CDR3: CASSLVSPYSNQPQHF
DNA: TGTGCCAGCAGCTTAGTCTCACCTTATAGCAATCAGCCCCAGCATTTT

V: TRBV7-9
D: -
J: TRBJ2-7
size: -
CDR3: CASSSVGYQYF
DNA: TGTGCCAGCAGCTCGGTAGGATACCAGTACTTC

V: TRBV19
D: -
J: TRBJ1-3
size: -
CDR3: CASRPGLVGRFGNTIYF
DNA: TGTGCCAGTAGACCGGGTCTGGTAGGGCGTTTTGGAAACACCATATATTTT

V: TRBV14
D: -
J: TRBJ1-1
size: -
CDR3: CASSQVRGSEAFF
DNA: TGTGCCAGCAGCCAAGTAAGAGGGTCTGAAGCTTTCTTT

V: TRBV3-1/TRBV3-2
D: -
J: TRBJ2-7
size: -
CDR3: CASSQQDRFRFLSYEQYF
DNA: TGTGCCAGCAGCCAACAAGACAGGTTTAGGTTCCTCTCCTACGAGCAGTACTTC

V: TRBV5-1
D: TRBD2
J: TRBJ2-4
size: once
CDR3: CASSLVSGGHDIQYF
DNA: TGCGCCAGCAGCTTGGTGAGCGGGGGGCATGACATTCAGTACTTC

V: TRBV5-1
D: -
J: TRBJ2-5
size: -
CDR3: CASSLAPGTGTQYF
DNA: TGCGCCAGCAGCTTGGCACCAGGGACGGGGACCCAGTACTTC

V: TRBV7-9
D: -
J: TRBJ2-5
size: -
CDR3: CASSSIKGYQETQYF
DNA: TGTGCCAGCAGCTCCATTAAGGGGTACCAAGAGACCCAGTACTTC